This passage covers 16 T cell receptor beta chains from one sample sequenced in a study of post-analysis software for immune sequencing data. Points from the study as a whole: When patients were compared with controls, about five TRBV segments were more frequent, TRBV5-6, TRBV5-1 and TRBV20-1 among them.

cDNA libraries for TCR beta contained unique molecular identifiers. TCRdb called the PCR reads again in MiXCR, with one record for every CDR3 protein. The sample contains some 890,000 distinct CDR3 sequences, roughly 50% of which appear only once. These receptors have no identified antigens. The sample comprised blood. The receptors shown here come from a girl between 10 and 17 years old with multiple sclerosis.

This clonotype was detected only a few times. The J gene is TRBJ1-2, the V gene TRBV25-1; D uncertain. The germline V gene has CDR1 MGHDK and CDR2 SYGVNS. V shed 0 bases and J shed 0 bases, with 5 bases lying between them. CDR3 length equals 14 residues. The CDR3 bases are TGTGCCAGCAGTGAATACATCTCTAACTATGGCTACACCTTC. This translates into CASSEYISNYGYTF.

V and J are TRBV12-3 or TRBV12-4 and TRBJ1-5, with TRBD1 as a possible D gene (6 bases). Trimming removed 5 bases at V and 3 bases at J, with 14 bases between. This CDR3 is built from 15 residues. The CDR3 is CASSPPRGVNQPQHF. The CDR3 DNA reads TGTGCCAGCAGTCCCCCCAGGGGCGTCAATCAGCCCCAGCATTTT.

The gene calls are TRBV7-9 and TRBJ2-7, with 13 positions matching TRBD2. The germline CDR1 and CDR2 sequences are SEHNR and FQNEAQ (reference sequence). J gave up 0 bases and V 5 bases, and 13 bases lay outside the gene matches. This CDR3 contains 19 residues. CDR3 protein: CASSQPRTSGGRSSYEQYF. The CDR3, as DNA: TGTGCCAGCAGCCAACCCCGGACTAGCGGGGGCCGAAGCTCCTACGAGCAGTACTTC.

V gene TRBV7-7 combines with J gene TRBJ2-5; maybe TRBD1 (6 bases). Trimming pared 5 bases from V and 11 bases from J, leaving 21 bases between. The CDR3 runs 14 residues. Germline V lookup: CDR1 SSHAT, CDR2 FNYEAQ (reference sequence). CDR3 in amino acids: CASSHRDNPKEQYF. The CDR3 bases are TGTGCCAGCAGCCACCGGGACAATCCTAAAGAGCAGTACTTC. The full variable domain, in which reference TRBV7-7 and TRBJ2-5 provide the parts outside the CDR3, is GAGVSQSPRYKVTKRGQDVTLRCDPISSHATLYWYQQALGQGPEFLTYFNYEAQPDKSGLPSDRFSAERPEGSISTLTIQRTEQRDSAMYRCASSHRDNPKEQYFGPGTRLLVL.

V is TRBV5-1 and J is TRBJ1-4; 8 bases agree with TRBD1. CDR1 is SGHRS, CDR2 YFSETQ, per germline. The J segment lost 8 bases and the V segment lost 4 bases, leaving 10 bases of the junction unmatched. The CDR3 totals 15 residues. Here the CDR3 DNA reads TGCGCCAGCAGCCCTGGACAGGGCGGCGGGGAAAAACTGTTTTTT. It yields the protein CASSPGQGGGEKLFF.

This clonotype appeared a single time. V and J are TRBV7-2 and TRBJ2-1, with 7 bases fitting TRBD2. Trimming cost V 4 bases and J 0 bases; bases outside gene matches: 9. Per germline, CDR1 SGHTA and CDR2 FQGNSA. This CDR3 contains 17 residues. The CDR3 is CASSYPRGGSSYNEQFF. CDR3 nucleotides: TGTGCCAGCAGCTACCCTAGGGGAGGGAGCTCCTACAATGAGCAGTTCTTC.

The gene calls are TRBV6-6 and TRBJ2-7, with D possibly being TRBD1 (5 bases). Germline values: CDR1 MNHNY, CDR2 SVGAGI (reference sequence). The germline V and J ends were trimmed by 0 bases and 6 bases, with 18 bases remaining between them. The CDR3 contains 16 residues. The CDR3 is CASSYSARALSSEQYF. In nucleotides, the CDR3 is TGTGCCAGCAGTTACTCGGCCAGGGCCCTAAGTAGCGAGCAGTACTTC.

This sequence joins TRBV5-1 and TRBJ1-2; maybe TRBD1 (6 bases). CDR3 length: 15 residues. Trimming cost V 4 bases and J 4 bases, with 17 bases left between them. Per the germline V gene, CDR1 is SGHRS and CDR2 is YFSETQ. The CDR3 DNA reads TGCGCCAGCAGCCCGGGGGCAACAGGGTCCTATGGCTACACCTTC. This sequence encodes CASSPGATGSYGYTF.

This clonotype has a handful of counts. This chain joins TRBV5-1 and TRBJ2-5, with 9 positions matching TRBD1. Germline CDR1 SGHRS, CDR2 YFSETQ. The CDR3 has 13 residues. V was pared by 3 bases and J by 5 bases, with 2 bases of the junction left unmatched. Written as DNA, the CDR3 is TGCGCCAGCAGCTCTACAGGGGGCGAGACCCAGTACTTC. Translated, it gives CASSSTGGETQYF.

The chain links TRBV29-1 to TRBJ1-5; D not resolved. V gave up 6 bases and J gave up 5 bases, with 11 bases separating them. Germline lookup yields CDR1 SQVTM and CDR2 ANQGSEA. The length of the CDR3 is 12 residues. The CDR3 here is CSVRYADQPQHF. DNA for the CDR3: TGCAGCGTAAGGTATGCCGATCAGCCCCAGCATTTT.

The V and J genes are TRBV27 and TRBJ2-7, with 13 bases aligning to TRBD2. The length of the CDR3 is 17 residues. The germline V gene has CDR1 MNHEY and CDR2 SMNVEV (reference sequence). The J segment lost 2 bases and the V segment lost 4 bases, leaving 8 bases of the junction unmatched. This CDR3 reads CASSSRTSGRGPYEQYF. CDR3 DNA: TGTGCCAGCAGTTCACGGACTAGCGGGAGAGGACCCTACGAGCAGTACTTC.

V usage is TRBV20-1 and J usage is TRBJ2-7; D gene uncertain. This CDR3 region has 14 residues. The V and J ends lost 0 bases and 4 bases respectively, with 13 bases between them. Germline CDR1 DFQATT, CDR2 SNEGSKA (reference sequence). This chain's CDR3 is CSARDLDSRYEQYF. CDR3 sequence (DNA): TGCAGTGCTAGAGATCTCGATTCTCGATACGAGCAGTACTTC.

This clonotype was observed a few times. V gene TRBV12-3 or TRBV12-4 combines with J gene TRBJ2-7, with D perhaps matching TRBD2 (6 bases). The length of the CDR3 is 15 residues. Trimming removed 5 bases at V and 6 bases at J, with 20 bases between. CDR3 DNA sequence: TGTGCCAGCAGTATTGGAGGGTCGCTCTCATTCGAGCAGTACTTC. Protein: CASSIGGSLSFEQYF.

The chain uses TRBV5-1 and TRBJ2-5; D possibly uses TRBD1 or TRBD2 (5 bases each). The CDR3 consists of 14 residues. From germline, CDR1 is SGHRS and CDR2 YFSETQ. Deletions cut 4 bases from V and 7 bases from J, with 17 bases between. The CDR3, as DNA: TGCGCCAGCAGCCAAGGGACCTCTCAGGGGACCCAGTACTTC. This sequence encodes CASSQGTSQGTQYF.

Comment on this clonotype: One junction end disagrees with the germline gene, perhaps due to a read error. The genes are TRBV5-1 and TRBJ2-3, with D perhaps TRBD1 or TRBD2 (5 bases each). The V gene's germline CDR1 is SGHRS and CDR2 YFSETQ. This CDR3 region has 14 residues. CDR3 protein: CASRPGARGDTQYF. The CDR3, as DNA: TGCGCCAGCAGACCCGGGGCCCGAGGGGATACACAGTATTTT.

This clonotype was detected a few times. The CDR3 DNA is TGCAGTGCTAGGGTACAGGGGGGAGCTAGCGGGAACTACAATGAGCAGTTCTTC. As protein: CSARVQGGASGNYNEQFF. V and J are TRBV20-1 and TRBJ2-1; maybe TRBD2 (9 bases). V dropped 3 bases and J dropped 3 bases, with 24 bases sitting between them. This CDR3 is 18 amino acids long. Germline assignment: CDR1 DFQATT and CDR2 SNEGSKA (reference sequence).